One and the same sample provided the 11 T cell receptor beta chains below, sequenced in a study of blood T cell repertoires in COVID-19. Libraries were prepared by immunoSEQ multiplex PCR; TCRdb keeps only in-frame clonotypes and omits some of them. The table lists about 97,000 clones, approximately 90% of them singletons. The sequenced sample was peripheral blood. The receptors were sampled from a man aged 55 to 69 with acute or convalescent COVID-19.

In its sample, this clone was seen a few times. The rearrangement links TRBV30 to TRBJ1-2; no firm D call. The CDR3 loop spans 12 amino acids. Germline CDR1 reads GTSNPN; CDR2 reads SVGIG (reference sequence). V was clipped by 4 bases and J by 0 bases, with 6 bases between them. CDR3 sequence reads: CAWTQTNYGYTF. In DNA form, the CDR3 reads TGTGCCTGGACTCAGACTAACTATGGCTACACCTTC.

In its sample, this clone was seen a few times. This sequence joins TRBV3-1 (or the pseudogene TRBV3-2) and TRBJ2-1; 7 bases map to TRBD1. The trim removed 3 bases at V and 5 bases at J, leaving 10 bases unmatched. CDR3 size: 16 residues. The germline CDR1 and CDR2 sequences are LGHDT and YNNKEL (reference sequence). CDR3 in DNA: TGTGCCAGCAGCCATTTTGCCGGGACAGTTAACAATGAGCAGTTCTTC. Its protein product is CASSHFAGTVNNEQFF.

The V and J genes are TRBV7-9 and TRBJ2-1; the match to TRBD1 covers 12 bases. Germline V CDR1 and CDR2: SEHNR, FQNEAQ (reference sequence). The V and J ends lost 5 bases and 7 bases, in that order; junction bases with no gene match: 12. The CDR3 sequence is 17 residues long. The CDR3 nucleotides are TGTGCCAGCAGCCCTAGGGACAGGGGGCTCCTTGGAAATGAGCAGTTCTTC. Encoded protein: CASSPRDRGLLGNEQFF.

This chain connects TRBV5-1 to TRBJ2-7, with TRBD1 matching 9 bases. J gave up 0 bases and V 4 bases, and 5 bases lay outside the gene matches. CDR3 length: 15 amino acids. The germline gives CDR1 SGHRS, CDR2 YFSETQ. The CDR3 sequence is CASSPGQGFSYEQYV. The DNA for the CDR3 is TGCGCCAGCAGCCCGGGACAGGGTTTCTCCTACGAGCAGTACGTC.

This chain uses TRBV19 with TRBJ2-3, with TRBD1 identical over 7 bases. V was pared by 5 bases and J by 1 base, with 3 bases of the junction left unmatched. The CDR3 has 14 residues. In germline, CDR1 is LNHDA, CDR2 SQIVND (reference sequence). The CDR3 is CASSPDRGTDTQYF. CDR3 in DNA: TGTGCCAGTAGTCCCGACAGGGGCACAGATACGCAGTATTTT.

This clone was counted a few times. This sequence joins TRBV7-9 and TRBJ2-7, with D unresolved. Trimming removed 3 bases from V and 3 bases from J, with 3 bases in between. Germline-derived CDR1 and CDR2 are SEHNR and FQNEAQ (reference sequence). CDR3 length: 11 amino acids. The CDR3 region has the DNA TGTGCCAGCAGCTTCAGCTACGAGCAGTACTTC. Its translation: CASSFSYEQYF.

This sequence joins TRBV6-6 and TRBJ1-3; D gene ambiguous. The CDR3 length is 16 residues. CDR1 MNHNY and CDR2 SVGAGI come from the germline V gene (reference sequence). V lost 8 bases and J lost 0, with 17 bases in between. CDR3 DNA: TGTGCCAGCTCTAAGGGCGAGCGGAGCTCTGGAAACACCATATATTTT. This gives the protein CASSKGERSSGNTIYF.

The chain links TRBV5-1 to TRBJ2-1, with D possibly being TRBD2 (7 bases). CDR3 length equals 13 residues. Germline-derived CDR1 and CDR2 are SGHRS and YFSETQ. The V end was cut by 4 bases, the J end by 7 bases, with 12 bases between. This CDR3 reads CASSGGAGNEQFF. DNA of the CDR3: TGCGCCAGCAGCGGGGGGGCCGGGAATGAGCAGTTCTTC.

This clone appeared a single time. This sequence joins TRBV25-1 and TRBJ1-3; D may be TRBD1 (5 bases). Trimming cost V 5 bases and J 0 bases, with 11 bases left between them. The V gene's germline CDR1 is MGHDK and CDR2 SYGVNS. This CDR3 has 15 amino acids. The CDR3 region is CASSLGGNSGNTIYF. CDR3 in DNA: TGTGCCAGCAGTCTGGGGGGGAACTCTGGAAACACCATATATTTT. Together with reference TRBV25-1 and TRBJ1-3, the CDR3 gives the full variable domain: EADIYQTPRYLVIGTGKKITLECSQTMGHDKMYWYQQDPGMELHLIHYSYGVNSTEKGDLSSESTVSRIRTEHFPLTLESARPSHTSQYLCASSLGGNSGNTIYFGEGSWLTVV.

This clone was counted a single time. The chain has TRBV11-2 and TRBJ2-3; 10 bases fit TRBD2. Germline assignment: CDR1 SGHAT and CDR2 FQNNGV. The J segment lost 7 bases and the V segment lost 5 bases, leaving 12 bases of the junction unmatched. The CDR3 is 16 residues long. The CDR3 coding sequence is TGTGCCAGCAGCGGTATTCTAGCGGGGGCCCTCTATACGCAGTATTTT. Translation: CASSGILAGALYTQYF.

This clone was seen a handful of times. This sequence joins TRBV18 and TRBJ2-1; D is possibly TRBD2 (6 bases). The CDR3 totals 18 residues. CDR1 is KGHSH and CDR2 is LQKENI in the germline V gene. V lost 2 bases, J lost 3 bases, and 20 bases lay in between. CDR3 region: CASSPRGVGTLFYNEQFF. The CDR3 bases are TGTGCCAGCTCACCAAGAGGGGTAGGGACTCTTTTCTACAATGAGCAGTTCTTC.